This TCR beta chain is drawn from a study of T cells in localized non-small cell lung cancer. The study's findings and limits: Median 57 top-100 tumor clones were shared with paired adjacent lung.

As for this clone: As yet, its antigen is unknown.

Repertoires were generated with immunoSEQ multiplex PCR, while TCRdb's copy carries only in-frame clones and drops some. The sample contains about 9,200 clones, roughly 90% of which appear only once. This TCR was recovered from an older female donor with stage II squamous cell lung carcinoma. Here the sequenced sample was peripheral blood, taken before any cancer treatment.

The CDR3 nucleotides read TGTGCCAGCAGTCAGTCCGGGACAGAGAAAAAACTGTTTTTT. It encodes CASSQSGTEKKLFF. The V gene is TRBV28, the J gene TRBJ1-4, with 7 nucleotides matching TRBD1. There are 14 residues in the CDR3. The V segment lost 5 bases and the J segment 9 bases; nucleotides outside the gene matches: 9. Germline V gives CDR1 MDHEN, CDR2 SYDVKM.